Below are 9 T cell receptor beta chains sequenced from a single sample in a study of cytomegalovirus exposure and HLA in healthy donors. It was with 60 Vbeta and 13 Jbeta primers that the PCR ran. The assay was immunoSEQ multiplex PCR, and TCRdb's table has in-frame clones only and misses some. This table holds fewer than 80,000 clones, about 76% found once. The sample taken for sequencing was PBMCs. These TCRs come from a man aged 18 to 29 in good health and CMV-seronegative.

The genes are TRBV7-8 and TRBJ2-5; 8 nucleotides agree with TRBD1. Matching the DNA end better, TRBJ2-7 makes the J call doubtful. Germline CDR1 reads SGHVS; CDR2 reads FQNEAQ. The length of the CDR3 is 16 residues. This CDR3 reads CASSIRGLPSSYEQYF. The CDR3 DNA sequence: TGTGCCAGCAGCATCAGGGGGCTTCCGAGCTCCTACGAGCAGTACTTC.

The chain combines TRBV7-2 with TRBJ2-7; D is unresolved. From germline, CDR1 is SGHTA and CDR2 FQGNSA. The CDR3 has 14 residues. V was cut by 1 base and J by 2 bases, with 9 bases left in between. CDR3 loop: CASSLGVGAYEQYV. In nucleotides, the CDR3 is TGTGCCAGCAGCTTAGGGGTCGGAGCCTACGAGCAGTACGTC.

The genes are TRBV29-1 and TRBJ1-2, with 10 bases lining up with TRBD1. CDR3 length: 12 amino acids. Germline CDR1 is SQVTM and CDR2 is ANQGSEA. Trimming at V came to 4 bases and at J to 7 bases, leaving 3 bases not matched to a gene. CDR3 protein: CSVGGTGAGYTF. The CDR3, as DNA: TGCAGCGTTGGTGGGACAGGGGCTGGCTACACCTTC.

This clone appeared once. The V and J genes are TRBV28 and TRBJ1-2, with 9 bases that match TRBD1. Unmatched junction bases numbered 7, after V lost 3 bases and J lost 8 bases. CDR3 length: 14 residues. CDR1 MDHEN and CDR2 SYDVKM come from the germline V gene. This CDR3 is CASSLGTGTGGYTF. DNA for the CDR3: TGTGCCAGCAGTTTGGGGACAGGGACAGGCGGCTACACCTTC.

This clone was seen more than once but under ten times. CDR3 bases: TGTGCCAGCAGCTTAGGGCGAGGCCGCGGGGCTAACTATGGCTACACCTTC. It codes for CASSLGRGRGANYGYTF. This chain links TRBV7-8 with TRBJ1-2; D ambiguous. The CDR3 is made up of 17 amino acids. The germline V and J ends were trimmed by 1 base and 0 bases, with 15 bases remaining between them. Germline lookup yields CDR1 SGHVS and CDR2 FQNEAQ.

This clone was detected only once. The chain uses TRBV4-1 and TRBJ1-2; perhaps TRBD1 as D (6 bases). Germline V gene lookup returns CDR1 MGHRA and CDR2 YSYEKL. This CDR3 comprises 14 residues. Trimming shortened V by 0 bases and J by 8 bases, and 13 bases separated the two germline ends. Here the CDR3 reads CASSQDQGSLGYTF. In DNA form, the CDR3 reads TGCGCCAGCAGCCAAGATCAGGGGTCCCTCGGCTACACCTTC.

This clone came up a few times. The CDR3 nucleotides read TGTGCCAGCAGCTCAAACACCGGGGAGCTGTTTTTT. Protein sequence: CASSSNTGELFF. The chain carries TRBV11-2 and TRBJ2-2, with D unclear. Trimming left V 4 bases short and J 2 bases short, with 2 bases between. From germline, CDR1 is SGHAT and CDR2 FQNNGV. The CDR3 covers 12 residues. Full variable domain (missing parts from reference TRBV11-2 and TRBJ2-2): EAGVAQSPRYKIIEKRQSVAFWCNPISGHATLYWYQQILGQGPKLLIQFQNNGVVDDSQLPKDRFSAERLKGVDSTLKIQPAKLEDSAVYLCASSSNTGELFFGEGSRLTVL.

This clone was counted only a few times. DNA of the CDR3: TGTGCCAGCAGCCAAGGCGGACTAGCTGCAGATACGCAGTATTTT. Translation gives CASSQGGLAADTQYF. V usage is TRBV4-2 and J usage is TRBJ2-3, with 8 bases matching TRBD2. CDR3 length: 15 amino acids. Germline lookup yields CDR1 LGHNA and CDR2 YNFKEQ. With 1 base clipped from V and 4 bases from J, the junction kept 4 bases outside the gene matches.

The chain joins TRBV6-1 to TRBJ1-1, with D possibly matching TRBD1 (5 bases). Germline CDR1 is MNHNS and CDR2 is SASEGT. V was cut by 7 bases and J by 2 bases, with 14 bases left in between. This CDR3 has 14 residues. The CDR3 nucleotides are TGTGCCAGCACCGACAGAATCGGAAACACTGAAGCTTTCTTT. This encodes CASTDRIGNTEAFF.